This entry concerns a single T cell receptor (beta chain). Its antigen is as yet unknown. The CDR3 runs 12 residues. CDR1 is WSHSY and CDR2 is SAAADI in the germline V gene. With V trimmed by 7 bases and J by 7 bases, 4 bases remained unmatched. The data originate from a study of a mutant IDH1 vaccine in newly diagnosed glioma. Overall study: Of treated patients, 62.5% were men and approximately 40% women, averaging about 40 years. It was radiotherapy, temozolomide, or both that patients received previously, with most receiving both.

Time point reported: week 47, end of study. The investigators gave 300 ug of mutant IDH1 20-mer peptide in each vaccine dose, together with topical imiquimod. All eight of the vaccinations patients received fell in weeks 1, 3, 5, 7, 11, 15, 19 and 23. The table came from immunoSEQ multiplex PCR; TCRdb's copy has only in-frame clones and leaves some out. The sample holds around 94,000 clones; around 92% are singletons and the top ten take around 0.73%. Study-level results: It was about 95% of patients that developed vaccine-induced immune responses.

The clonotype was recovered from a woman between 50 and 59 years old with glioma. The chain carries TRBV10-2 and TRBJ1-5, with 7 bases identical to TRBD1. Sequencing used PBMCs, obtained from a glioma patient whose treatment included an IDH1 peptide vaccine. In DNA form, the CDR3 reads TGCGCCAGCATGACAGGGAACCAGCCCCAGCATTTT. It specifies CASMTGNQPQHF.